This TCR beta chain was sequenced during a study of blood T cell repertoires in COVID-19. Looking at the study overall: Samples taken during acute and convalescent COVID-19 were collected in the United States, Italy and Spain. PBMCs, B-cell-depleted T cells, or T cells were the source of the cDNA or gDNA that made up the material.

Source study methods: Researchers report that nucleated cell counts were estimated from reference gene primer amplification. Here immunoSEQ multiplex PCR was the method, and the copy in TCRdb shows in-frame clones only, minus some. Clone size and the V and J calls come from that table; the DNA yielded D and trimming. The table shows some 300,000 clones, with around nine tenths occurring only once. CDR1 is SGHTA, CDR2 FQGNSA, per germline. V was trimmed by 1 base and J by 4 bases, leaving 9 bases between them. This CDR3 has 14 residues. This sequence joins TRBV7-2 and TRBJ2-3; a possible D gene is TRBD2 (5 bases). The receptor comes from a man in his 70s with acute or convalescent COVID-19. Sample: peripheral blood. The CDR3 sequence is CASSLGLASDTQYF. The CDR3 DNA reads TGTGCCAGCAGCTTAGGCCTAGCATCAGATACGCAGTATTTT.